This entry lists 3 T cell receptor beta chains sequenced from one sample in a study of metastatic and nonmetastatic thyroid tumors. TCRdb reanalyzed the PCR reads via MiXCR. Found here are some 55,000 clones, 25% to 30% of them singletons; the top ten hold about 15%. There were no patients who had received any treatment before thyroid surgery. Sequenced sample: blood. The receptors here all came from a female donor with papillary thyroid cancer or a benign thyroid nodule (not recorded which). Some clones in this sample may be carry-over from other donors' samples.

The J gene is TRBJ1-6, the V gene TRBV27; no firm D call. Germline lookup yields CDR1 MNHEY and CDR2 SMNVEV (reference sequence). The ends were cut back, 3 bases at V and 4 bases at J, with 4 bases in the middle. This CDR3 contains 13 residues. DNA of the CDR3: TGTGCCAGCAGTTTGACTTATAATTCACCCCTCCACTTT. Translated: CASSLTYNSPLHF.

The V gene is TRBV11-1, the J gene TRBJ2-2; 10 nucleotides match TRBD1. CDR1 is SGHAT, CDR2 FQDESV, per germline (reference sequence). Losses at the gene ends were 5 bases for V and 1 base for J; bases not matched to a gene: 4. This CDR3 is 16 amino acids long. CDR3 sequence (DNA): TGTGCCAGCAGCGCCCGGACAGGGGGGAACACCGGGGAGCTGTTTTTT. Amino acid sequence: CASSARTGGNTGELFF.

This clone has at least ten counts. The chain links TRBV12-3 or TRBV12-4 to TRBJ2-1; TRBD2 agrees at 8 bases. This CDR3 region has 15 residues. J gave up 3 bases and V 3 bases, and 4 bases lay outside the gene matches. The CDR3 DNA reads TGTGCCAGCAGTTTTGGTAGCGGGGTCTACAATGAGCAGTTCTTC. The encoded protein is CASSFGSGVYNEQFF.